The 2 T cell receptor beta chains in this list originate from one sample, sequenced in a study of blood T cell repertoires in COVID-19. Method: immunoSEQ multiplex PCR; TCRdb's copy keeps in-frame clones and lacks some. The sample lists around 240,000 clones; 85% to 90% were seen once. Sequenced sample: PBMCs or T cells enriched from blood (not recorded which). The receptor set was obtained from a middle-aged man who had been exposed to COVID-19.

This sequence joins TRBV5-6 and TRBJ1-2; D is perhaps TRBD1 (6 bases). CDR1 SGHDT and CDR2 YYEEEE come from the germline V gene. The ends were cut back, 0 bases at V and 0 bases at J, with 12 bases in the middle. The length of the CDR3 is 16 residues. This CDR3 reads CASSLEWTDTNYGYTF. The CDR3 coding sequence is TGTGCCAGCAGCTTGGAGTGGACAGACACTAACTATGGCTACACCTTC. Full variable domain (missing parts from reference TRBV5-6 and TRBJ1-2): DAGVTQSPTHLIKTRGQQVTLRCSPKSGHDTVSWYQQALGQGPQFIFQYYEEEERQRGNFPDRFSGHQFPNYSSELNVNALLLGDSALYLCASSLEWTDTNYGYTFGSGTRLTVV.

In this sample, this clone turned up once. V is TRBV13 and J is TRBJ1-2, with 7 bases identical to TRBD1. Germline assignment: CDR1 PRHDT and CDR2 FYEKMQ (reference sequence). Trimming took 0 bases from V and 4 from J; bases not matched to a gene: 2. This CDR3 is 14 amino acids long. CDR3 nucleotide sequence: TGTGCCAGCAGCTTAGGGACAGGGAGCTATGGCTACACCTTC. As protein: CASSLGTGSYGYTF.